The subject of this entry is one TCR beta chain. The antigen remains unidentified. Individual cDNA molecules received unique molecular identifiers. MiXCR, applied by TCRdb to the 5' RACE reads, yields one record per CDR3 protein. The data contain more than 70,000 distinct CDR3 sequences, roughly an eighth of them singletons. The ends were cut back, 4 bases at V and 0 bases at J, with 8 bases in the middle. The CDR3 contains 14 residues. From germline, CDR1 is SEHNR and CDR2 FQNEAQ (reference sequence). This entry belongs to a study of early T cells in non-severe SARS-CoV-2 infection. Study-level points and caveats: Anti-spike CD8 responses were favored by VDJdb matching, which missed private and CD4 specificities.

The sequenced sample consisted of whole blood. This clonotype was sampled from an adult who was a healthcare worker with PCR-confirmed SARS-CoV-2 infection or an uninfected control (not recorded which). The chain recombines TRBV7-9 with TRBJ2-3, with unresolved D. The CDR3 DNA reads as TGTGCCAGCAGCTATACCGGGAGCACAGATACGCAGTATTTT. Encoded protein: CASSYTGSTDTQYF.